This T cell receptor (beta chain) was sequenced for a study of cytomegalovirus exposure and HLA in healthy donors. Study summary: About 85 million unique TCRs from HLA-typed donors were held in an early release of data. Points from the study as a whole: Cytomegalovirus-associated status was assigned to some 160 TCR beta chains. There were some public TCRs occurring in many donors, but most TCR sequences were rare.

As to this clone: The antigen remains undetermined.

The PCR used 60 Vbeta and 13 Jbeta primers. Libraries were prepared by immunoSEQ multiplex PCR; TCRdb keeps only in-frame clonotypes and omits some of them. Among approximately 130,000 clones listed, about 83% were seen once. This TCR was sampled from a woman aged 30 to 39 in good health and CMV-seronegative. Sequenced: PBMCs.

The CDR3 here is CASSRPAGGTYEQYF. For the CDR3, the DNA is TGTGCCAGCAGTCGCCCGGCGGGAGGGACCTACGAGCAGTACTTC. This chain joins TRBV7-9 and TRBJ2-7, with 9 bases fitting TRBD2. V shed 6 bases, J shed 2 bases, and the junction held 8 bases outside the gene matches. The CDR3 sequence is 15 residues long. Germline lookup yields CDR1 SEHNR and CDR2 FQNEAQ (reference sequence). The full variable domain, completed using reference TRBV7-9 and TRBJ2-7, is DTGVSQNPRHKITKRGQNVTFRCDPISEHNRLYWYRQTLGQGPEFLTYFQNEAQLEKSRLLSDRFSAERPKGSFSTLEIQRTEQGDSAMYLCASSRPAGGTYEQYFGPGTRLTVT.